This TCR beta chain was documented in a study of blood T cell repertoires in COVID-19. Turning to the study itself: Sites in the United States, Italy and Spain provided acute and convalescent COVID-19 samples. T cells, B-cell-depleted T cells, or PBMCs supplied cDNA or gDNA.

The repertoire was sequenced with immunoSEQ multiplex PCR; TCRdb's copy has only in-frame clones and lacks some. The table includes roughly 150,000 clones, 84% detected once. Worth noting for this clone: The missing conserved phenylalanine or tryptophan at the end of this CDR3 makes a read error likely. It is unclear where the CDR3 begins or ends on the DNA, so no DNA is shown, and the CDR3 is as TCRdb lists it.

The material sequenced was peripheral blood. The TCR originated in a woman aged 45-60 years with acute or convalescent COVID-19.

CDR3 in amino acids: CASSKKWGDRPLL. The genes are TRBV21-1 and TRBJ2-7; TRBD1 was called by the table and not checked on the DNA. TRBV21-1 is a pseudogene segment. A total of 13 residues make up the CDR3, ends included.